This T cell receptor (beta chain) appears in the sequencing data of a study of shared clonotypes between healthy human individuals. Points from the study as a whole: Non-shared clonotypes displayed generation probabilities falling below those of clonotypes present in all four donors. Roughly 5% of naive CD4 clonotypes were common to a few donors.

Sequencing was at deep level. Only in-frame clones appear in the TCRdb table, and some are missing; sequencing was by immunoSEQ multiplex PCR. The sample has some 1,900,000 clones; about 95% are singletons. This clone was picked up one time. The antigen remains undetermined. V lost 5 bases to trimming and J lost 1 base, with 22 bases between them. The CDR3 has 18 residues. Germline V gene data show CDR1 as SGHVS and CDR2 as FQNEAQ. Selected positively for CCR7 and CD45RO-negative, naive CD8 cells excluded terminally differentiated effector memory CD45RA+ cells. Caucasian adults residing in Nashville, Tennessee made up all the donors.

The source material was naive CD8+ T cells sorted from blood. This clonotype originated in a man aged 18 to 29 in good health. The chain has TRBV7-8 and TRBJ2-3; tentative D call: TRBD1 (6 bases). CDR3 nucleotides: TGTGCCAGCAGCCCGGGACATGCCTCTTACCGGGGCACAGATACGCAGTATTTT. It codes for CASSPGHASYRGTDTQYF.